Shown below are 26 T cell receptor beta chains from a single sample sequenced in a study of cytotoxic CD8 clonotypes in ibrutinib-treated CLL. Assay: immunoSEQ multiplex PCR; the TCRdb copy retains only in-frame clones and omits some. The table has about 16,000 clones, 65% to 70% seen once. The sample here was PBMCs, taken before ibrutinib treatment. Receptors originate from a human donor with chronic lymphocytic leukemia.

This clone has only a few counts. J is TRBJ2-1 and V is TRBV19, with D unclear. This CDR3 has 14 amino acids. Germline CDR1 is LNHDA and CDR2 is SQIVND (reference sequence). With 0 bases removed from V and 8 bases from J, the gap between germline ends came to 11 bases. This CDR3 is CASSIDRLDYEQFF. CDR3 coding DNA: TGTGCCAGTAGTATAGATCGTCTCGACTATGAGCAGTTCTTC.

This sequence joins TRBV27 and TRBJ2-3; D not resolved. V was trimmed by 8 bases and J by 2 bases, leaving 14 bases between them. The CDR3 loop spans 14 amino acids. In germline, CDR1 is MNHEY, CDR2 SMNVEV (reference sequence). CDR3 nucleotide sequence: TGTGCCAGCCAGGTAGCAGGATTCACAGATACGCAGTATTTT. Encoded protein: CASQVAGFTDTQYF.

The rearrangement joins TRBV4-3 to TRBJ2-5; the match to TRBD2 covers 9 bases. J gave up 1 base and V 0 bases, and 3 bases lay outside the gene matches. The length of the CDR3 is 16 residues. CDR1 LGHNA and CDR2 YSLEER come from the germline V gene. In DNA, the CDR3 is TGCGCCAGCAGCCAAGATCTGCGGGGGGGCCAAGAGACCCAGTACTTC. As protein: CASSQDLRGGQETQYF.

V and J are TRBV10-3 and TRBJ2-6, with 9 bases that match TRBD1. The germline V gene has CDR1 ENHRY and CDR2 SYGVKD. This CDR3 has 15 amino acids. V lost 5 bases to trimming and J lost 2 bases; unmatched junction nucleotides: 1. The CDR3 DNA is TGTGCCATCAGTCGGGACAGGGCTGGGGCCAACGTCCTGACTTTC. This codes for CAISRDRAGANVLTF.

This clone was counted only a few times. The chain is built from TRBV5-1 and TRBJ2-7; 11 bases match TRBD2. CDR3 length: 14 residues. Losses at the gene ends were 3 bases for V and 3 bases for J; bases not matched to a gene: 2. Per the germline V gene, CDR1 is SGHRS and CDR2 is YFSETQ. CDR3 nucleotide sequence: TGCGCCAGCAGCTCCGGGACTAGCGGCTACGAGCAGTACTTC. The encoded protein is CASSSGTSGYEQYF.

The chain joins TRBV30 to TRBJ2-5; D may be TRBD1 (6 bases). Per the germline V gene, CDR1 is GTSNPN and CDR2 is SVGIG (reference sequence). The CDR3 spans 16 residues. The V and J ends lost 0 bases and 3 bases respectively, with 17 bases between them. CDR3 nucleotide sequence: TGTGCCTGGAGTGTAGGATCGAGGGGGATGGAAGAGACCCAGTACTTC. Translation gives CAWSVGSRGMEETQYF.

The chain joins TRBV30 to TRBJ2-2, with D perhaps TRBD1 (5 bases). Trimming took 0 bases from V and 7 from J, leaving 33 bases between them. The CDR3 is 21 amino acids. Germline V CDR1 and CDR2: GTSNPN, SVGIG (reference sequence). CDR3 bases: TGTGCCTGGAGTGTACGGGCGCAGGGTCGAGCACAGAACTCAGAGAGCGGGGAGCTGTTTTTT. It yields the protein CAWSVRAQGRAQNSESGELFF.

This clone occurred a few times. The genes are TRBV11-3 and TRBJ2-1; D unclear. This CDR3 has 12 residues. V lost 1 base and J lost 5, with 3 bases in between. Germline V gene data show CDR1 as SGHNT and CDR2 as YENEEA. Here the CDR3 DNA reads TGTGCCAGCAGCTTAGGGCACAATGAGCAGTTCTTC. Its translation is CASSLGHNEQFF.

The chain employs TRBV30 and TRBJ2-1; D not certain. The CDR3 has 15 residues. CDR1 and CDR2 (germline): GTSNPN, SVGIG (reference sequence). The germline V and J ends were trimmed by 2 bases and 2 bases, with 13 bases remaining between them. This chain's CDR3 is CAWSPPALAYNEQFF. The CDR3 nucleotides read TGTGCCTGGAGTCCTCCAGCCTTGGCCTACAATGAGCAGTTCTTC.

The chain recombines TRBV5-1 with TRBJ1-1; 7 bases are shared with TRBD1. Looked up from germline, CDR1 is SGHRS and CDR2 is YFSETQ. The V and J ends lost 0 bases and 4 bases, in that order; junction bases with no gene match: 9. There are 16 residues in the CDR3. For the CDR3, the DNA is TGCGCCAGCAGCTTGGTCGAACAGGGGCTCGGCACTGAAGCTTTCTTT. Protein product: CASSLVEQGLGTEAFF.

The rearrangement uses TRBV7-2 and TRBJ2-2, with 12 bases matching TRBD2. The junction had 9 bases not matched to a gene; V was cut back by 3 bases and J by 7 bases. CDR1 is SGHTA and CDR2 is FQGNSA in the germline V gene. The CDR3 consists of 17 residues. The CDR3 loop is CASSFLPTSGGGGELFF. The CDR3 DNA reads TGTGCCAGCAGCTTCCTCCCGACTAGCGGGGGTGGCGGGGAGCTGTTTTTT.

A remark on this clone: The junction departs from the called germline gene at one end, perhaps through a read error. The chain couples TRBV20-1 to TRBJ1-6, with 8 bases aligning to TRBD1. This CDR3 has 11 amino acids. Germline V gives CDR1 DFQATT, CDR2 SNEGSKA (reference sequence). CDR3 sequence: CSAPTRTGFSF. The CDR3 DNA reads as TGCAGTGCCCCGACGAGGACAGGGTTTTCCTTT.

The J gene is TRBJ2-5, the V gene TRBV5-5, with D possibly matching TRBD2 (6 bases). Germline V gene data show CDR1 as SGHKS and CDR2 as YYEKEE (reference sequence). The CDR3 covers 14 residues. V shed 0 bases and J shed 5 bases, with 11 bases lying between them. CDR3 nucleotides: TGTGCCAGCAGCTTGGGCGGCCTAGCGGAGACCCAGTACTTC. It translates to CASSLGGLAETQYF.

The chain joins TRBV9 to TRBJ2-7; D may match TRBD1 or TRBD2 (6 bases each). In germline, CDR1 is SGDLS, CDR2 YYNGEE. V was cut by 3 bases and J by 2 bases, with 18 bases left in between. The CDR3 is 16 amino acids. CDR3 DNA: TGTGCCAGCAGCGAGGGACTCACAGGGATCCCCTACGAGCAGTACTTC. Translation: CASSEGLTGIPYEQYF.

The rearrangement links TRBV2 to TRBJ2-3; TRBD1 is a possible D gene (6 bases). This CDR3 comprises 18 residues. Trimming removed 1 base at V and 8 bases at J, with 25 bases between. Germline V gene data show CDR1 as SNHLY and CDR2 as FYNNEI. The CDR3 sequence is CASSEDTIKTGKGGTQYF. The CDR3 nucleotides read TGTGCCAGCAGTGAAGACACGATTAAGACCGGGAAAGGGGGTACGCAGTATTTT.

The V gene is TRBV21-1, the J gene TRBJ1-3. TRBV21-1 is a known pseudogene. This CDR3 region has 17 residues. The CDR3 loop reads CASLPTGPNFGGNTIYF. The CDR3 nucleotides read TGTGCCAGCTTGCCAACGGGGCCCAATTTTGGTGGAAACACCATATATTTT.

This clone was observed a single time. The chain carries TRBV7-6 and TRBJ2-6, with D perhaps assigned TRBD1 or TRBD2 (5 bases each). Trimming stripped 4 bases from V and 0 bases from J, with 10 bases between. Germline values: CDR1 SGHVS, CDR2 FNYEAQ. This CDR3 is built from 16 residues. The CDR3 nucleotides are TGTGCCAGCAGCTCGGGACGTAGCTCTGGGGCCAACGTCCTGACTTTC. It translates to CASSSGRSSGANVLTF.

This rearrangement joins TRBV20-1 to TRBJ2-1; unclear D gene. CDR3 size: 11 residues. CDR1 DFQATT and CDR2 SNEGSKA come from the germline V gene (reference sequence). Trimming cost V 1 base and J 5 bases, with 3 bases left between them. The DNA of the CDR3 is TGCAGTGCTAGAGCAAACAATGAGCAGTTCTTC. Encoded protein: CSARANNEQFF.

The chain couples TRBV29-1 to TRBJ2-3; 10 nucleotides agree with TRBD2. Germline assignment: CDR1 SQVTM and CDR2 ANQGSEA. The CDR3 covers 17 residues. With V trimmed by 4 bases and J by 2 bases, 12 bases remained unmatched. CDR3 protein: CSVVRRTSGADTDTQYF. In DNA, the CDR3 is TGCAGCGTTGTTCGACGGACTAGCGGAGCCGACACAGATACGCAGTATTTT.

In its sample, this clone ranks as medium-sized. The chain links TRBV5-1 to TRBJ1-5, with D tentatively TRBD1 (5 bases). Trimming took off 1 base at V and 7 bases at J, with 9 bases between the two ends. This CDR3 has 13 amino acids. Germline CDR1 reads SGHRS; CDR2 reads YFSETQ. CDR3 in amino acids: CASSLRGAQPQHF. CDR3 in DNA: TGCGCCAGCAGCTTGAGGGGTGCGCAGCCCCAGCATTTT.

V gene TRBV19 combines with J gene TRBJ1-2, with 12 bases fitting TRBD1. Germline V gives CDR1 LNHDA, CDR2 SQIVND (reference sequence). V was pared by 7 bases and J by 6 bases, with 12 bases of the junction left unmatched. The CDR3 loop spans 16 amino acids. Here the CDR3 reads CASKPTGQGARDGYTF. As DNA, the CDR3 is TGTGCCAGTAAACCCACGGGACAGGGGGCGAGAGATGGCTACACCTTC.

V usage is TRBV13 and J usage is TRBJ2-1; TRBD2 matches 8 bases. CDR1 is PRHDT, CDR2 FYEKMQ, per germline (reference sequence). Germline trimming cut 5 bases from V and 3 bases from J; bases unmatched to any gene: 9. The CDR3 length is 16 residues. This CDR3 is CASSALPRGGYNEQFF. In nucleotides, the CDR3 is TGTGCCAGCAGCGCCCTCCCTCGGGGGGGCTACAATGAGCAGTTCTTC.

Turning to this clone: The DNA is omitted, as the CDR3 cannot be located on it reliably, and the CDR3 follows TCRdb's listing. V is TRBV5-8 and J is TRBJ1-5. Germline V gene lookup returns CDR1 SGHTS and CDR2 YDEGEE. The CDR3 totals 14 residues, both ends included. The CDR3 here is CASSFGAGNQPQHF.

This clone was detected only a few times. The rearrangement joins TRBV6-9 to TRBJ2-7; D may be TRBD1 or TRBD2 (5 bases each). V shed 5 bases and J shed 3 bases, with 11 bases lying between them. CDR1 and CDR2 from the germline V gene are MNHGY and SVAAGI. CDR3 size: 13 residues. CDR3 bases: TGTGCCAGCAGTGAAGGGGAGTTCTACGAGCAGTACTTC. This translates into CASSEGEFYEQYF.

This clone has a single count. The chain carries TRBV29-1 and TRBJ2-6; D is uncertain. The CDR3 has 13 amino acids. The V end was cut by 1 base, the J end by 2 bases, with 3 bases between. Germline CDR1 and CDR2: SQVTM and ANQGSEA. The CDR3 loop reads CSVEGTGANVLTF. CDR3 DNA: TGCAGCGTTGAAGGGACTGGGGCCAACGTCCTGACTTTC.

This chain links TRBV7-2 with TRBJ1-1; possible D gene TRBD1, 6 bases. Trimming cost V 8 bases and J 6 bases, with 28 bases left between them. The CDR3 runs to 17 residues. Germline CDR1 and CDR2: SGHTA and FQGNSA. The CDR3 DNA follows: TGTGCCAGCGGATCCCGGACAGCTGTTAACCGTGGGGCTGAAGCTTTCTTT. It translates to CASGSRTAVNRGAEAFF.